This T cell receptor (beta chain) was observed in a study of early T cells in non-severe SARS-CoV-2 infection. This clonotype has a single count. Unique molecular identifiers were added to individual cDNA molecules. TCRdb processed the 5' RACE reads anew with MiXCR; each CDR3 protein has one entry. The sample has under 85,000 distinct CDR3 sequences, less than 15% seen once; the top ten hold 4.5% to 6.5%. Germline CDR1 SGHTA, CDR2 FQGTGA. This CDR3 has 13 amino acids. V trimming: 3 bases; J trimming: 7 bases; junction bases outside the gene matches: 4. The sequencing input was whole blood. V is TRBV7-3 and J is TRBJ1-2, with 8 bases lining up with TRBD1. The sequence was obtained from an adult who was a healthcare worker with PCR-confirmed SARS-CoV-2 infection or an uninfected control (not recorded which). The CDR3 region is CASSFAGGVGYTF. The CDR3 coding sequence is TGTGCCAGCAGCTTCGCAGGGGGCGTTGGCTACACCTTC.